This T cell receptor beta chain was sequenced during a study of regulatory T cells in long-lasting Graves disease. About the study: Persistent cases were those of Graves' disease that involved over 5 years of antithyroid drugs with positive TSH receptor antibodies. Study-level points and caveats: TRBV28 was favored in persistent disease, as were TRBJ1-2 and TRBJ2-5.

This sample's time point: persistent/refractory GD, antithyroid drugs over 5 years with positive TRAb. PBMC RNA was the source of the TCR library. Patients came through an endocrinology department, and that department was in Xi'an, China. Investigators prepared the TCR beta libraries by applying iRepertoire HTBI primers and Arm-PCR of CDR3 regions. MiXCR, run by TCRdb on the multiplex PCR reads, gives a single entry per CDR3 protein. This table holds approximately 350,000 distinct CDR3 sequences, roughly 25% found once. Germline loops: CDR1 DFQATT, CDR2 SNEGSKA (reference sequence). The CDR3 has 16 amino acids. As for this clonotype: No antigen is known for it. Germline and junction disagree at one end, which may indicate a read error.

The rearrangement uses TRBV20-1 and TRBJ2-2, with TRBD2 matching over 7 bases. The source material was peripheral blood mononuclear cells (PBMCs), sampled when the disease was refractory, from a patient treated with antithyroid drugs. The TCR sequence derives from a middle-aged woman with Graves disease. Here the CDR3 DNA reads TGCAGTGCTAGCCCCCCCGGCGGGAGAGCTTTCCGGGAGCCGTTTTTT. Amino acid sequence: CSASPPGGRAFREPFF.